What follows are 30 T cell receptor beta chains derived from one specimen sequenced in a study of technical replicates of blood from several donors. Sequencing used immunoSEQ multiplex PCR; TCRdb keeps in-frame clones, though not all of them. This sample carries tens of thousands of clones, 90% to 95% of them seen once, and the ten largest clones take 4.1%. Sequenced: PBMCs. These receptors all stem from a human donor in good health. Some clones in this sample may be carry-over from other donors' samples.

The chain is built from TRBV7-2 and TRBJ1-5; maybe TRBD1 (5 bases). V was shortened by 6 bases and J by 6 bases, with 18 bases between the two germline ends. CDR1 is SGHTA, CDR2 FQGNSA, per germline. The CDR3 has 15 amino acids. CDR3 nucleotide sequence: TGTGCCAGCAGTTCCTATTTTCCGGGGGGTCAGCCCCAGCATTTT. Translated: CASSSYFPGGQPQHF.

Written as DNA, the CDR3 is TGTGCCAGCAGCCTGGACAGGCGCATGAACACTGAAGCTTTCTTT. Protein product: CASSLDRRMNTEAFF. The rearrangement joins TRBV5-4 to TRBJ1-1; 7 bases line up with TRBD1. Per the germline V gene, CDR1 is SGHNT and CDR2 is YYREEE (reference sequence). CDR3 length equals 15 residues. The V gene end was trimmed by 4 bases and the J gene end by 0 bases; junction bases not matched to a gene: 6.

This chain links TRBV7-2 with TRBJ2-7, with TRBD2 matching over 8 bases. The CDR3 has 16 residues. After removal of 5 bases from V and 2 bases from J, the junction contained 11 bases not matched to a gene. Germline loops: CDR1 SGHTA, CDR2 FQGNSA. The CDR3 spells CASSPPVAGPTYEQYF. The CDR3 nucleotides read TGTGCCAGCAGCCCGCCGGTAGCGGGGCCTACCTACGAGCAGTACTTC.

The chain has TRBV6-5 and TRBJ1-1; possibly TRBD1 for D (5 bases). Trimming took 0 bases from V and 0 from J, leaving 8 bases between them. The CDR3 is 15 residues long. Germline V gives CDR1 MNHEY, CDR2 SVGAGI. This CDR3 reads CASSYSTALNTEAFF. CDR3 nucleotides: TGTGCCAGCAGTTACTCGACAGCCCTGAACACTGAAGCTTTCTTT.

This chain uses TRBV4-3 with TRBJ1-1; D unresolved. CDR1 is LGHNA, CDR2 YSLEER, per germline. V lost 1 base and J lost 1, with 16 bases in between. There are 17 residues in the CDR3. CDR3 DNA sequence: TGCGCCAGCAGCCAAGGTCCCCCGTCGGGTGGGAACACTGAAGCTTTCTTT. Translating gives CASSQGPPSGGNTEAFF.

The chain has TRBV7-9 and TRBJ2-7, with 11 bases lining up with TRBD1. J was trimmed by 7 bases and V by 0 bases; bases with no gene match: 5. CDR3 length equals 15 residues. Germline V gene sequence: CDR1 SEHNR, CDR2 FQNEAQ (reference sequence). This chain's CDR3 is CASSLARTGGWEQYF. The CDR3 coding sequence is TGTGCCAGCAGCTTAGCCCGGACAGGGGGCTGGGAGCAGTACTTC.

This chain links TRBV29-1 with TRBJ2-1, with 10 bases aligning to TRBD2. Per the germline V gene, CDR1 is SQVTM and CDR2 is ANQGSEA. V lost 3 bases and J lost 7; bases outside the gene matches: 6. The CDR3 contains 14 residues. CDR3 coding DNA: TGCAGCGTTGACCGAGCGGGAGGGCCGAATGAGCAGTTCTTC. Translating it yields CSVDRAGGPNEQFF.

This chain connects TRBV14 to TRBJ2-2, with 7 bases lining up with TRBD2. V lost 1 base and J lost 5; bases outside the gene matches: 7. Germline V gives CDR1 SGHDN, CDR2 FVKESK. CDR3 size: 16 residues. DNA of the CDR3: TGTGCCAGCAGCCAAGGAGTGGGGAGGGGTACCGGGGAGCTGTTTTTT. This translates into CASSQGVGRGTGELFF. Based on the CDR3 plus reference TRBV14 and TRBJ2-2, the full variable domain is EAGVTQFPSHSVIEKGQTVTLRCDPISGHDNLYWYRRVMGKEIKFLLHFVKESKQDESGMPNNRFLAERTGGTYSTLKVQPAELEDSGVYFCASSQGVGRGTGELFFGEGSRLTVL.

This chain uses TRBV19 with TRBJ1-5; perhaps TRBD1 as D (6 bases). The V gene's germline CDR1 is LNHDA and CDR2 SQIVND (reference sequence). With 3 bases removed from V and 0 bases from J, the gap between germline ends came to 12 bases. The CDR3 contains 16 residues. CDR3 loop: CASSIQGRRSNQPQHF. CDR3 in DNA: TGTGCCAGTAGTATCCAGGGGCGCCGTAGCAATCAGCCCCAGCATTTT. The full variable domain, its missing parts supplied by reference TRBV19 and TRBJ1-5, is DGGITQSPKYLFRKEGQNVTLSCEQNLNHDAMYWYRQDPGQGLRLIYYSQIVNDFQKGDIAEGYSVSREKKESFPLTVTSAQKNPTAFYLCASSIQGRRSNQPQHFGDGTRLSIL.

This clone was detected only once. The CDR3 DNA is TGTGCCAGCAGCGGAAGGGGGGGGCGAATCAATGAGCAGTTCTTC. This encodes CASSGRGGRINEQFF. The rearrangement uses TRBV11-3 and TRBJ2-1; possibly TRBD2 for D (7 bases). V lost 5 bases and J lost 6, with 17 bases in between. CDR3 length equals 15 residues. Germline V gives CDR1 SGHNT, CDR2 YENEEA.

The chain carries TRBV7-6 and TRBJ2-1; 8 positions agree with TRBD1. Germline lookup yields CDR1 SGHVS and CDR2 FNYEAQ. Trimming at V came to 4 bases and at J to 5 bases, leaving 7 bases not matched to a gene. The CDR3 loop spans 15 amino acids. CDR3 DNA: TGTGCCAGCAGCTCGAGACAGGGGTCGGACAATGAGCAGTTCTTC. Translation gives CASSSRQGSDNEQFF.

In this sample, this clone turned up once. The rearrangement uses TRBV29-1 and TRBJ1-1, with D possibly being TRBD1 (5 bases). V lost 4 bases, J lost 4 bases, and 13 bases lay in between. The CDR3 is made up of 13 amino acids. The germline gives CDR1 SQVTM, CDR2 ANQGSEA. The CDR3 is CSVAETGGTEAFF. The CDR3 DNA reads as TGCAGCGTTGCCGAGACCGGGGGCACTGAAGCTTTCTTT.

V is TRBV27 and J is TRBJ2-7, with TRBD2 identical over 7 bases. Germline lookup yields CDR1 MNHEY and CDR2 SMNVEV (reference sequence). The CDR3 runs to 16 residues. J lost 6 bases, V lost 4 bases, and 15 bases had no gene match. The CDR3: CASSSLSGTYILEQYF. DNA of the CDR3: TGTGCCAGCAGTTCACTGAGCGGGACCTATATTCTCGAGCAGTACTTC.

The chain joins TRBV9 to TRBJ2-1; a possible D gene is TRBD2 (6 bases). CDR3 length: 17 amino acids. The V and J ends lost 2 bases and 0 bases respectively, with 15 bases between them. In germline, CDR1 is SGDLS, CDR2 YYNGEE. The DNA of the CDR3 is TGTGCCAGCAGCGTGGGGGGTGCGGGGCGCTCCTACAATGAGCAGTTCTTC. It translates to CASSVGGAGRSYNEQFF.

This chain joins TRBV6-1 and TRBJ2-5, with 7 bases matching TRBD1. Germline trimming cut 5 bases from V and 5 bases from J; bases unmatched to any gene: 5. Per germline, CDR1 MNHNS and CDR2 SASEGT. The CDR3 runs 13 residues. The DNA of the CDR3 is TGTGCCAGCAGTAGACGACAGGGTGAGACCCAGTACTTC. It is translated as CASSRRQGETQYF.

The CDR3 reads CASRDRGNTEAFF. The CDR3 bases are TGTGCCAGCAGGGACCGAGGGAACACTGAAGCTTTCTTT. J is TRBJ1-1 and V is TRBV6-4; no clear D. The CDR3 contains 13 residues. The V gene lost 6 bases and the J gene lost 1 base, with 9 bases spanning the gap. CDR1 and CDR2 (germline): MRHNA, SNTAGT.

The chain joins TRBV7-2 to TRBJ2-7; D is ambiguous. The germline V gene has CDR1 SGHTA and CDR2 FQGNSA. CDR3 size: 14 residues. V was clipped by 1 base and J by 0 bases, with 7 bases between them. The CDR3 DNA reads TGTGCCAGCAGCTTAGGGCTGATCTCCTACGAGCAGTACTTC. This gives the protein CASSLGLISYEQYF.

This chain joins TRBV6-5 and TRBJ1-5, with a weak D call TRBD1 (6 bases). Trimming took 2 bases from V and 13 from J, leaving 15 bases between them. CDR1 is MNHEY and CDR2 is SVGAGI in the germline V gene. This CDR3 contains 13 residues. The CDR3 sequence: CASSYGEGHGQHF. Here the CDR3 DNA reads TGTGCCAGCAGTTACGGGGAGGGACACGGACAGCATTTT.

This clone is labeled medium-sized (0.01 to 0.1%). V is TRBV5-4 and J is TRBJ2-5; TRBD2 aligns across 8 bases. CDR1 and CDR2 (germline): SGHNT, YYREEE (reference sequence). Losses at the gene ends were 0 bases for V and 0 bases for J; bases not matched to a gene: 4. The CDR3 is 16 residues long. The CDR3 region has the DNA TGTGCCAGCAGCTTGGTTTTAGCGGGGTACCAAGAGACCCAGTACTTC. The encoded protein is CASSLVLAGYQETQYF.

CDR3 residues: CASSYSNLAVQFF. Here the CDR3 DNA reads TGTGCCAGCAGTTACTCGAACCTAGCGGTGCAGTTCTTC. The rearrangement joins TRBV6-5 to TRBJ2-1; 7 bases line up with TRBD2. Trimming at V came to 0 bases and at J to 12 bases, leaving 5 bases not matched to a gene. This CDR3 has 13 residues. In germline, CDR1 is MNHEY, CDR2 SVGAGI.

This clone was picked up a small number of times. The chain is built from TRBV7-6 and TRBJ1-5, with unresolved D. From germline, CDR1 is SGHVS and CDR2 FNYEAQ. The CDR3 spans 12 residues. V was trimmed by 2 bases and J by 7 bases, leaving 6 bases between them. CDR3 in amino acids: CASSLPGQPQHF. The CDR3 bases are TGTGCCAGCAGCTTACCTGGCCAGCCCCAGCATTTT.

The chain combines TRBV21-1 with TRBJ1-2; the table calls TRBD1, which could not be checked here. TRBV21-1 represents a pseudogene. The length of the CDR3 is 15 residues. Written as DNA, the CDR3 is TGTGCCAGCAGCAAAGAGGGGCACCGCGACTATGGCTACACCTTC. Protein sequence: CASSKEGHRDYGYTF.

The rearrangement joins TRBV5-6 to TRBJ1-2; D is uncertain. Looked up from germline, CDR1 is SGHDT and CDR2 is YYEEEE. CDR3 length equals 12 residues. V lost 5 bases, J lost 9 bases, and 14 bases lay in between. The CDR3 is CASRAPPGSYTF. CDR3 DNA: TGTGCCAGCAGGGCCCCTCCGGGGAGCTACACCTTC.

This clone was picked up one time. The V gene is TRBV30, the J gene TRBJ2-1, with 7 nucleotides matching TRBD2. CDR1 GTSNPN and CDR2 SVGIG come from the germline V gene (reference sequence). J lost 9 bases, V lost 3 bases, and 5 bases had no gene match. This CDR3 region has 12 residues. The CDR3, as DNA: TGTGCCTGGAGGGCGGGAGTAGGTGAGCAGTTCTTC. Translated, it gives CAWRAGVGEQFF.

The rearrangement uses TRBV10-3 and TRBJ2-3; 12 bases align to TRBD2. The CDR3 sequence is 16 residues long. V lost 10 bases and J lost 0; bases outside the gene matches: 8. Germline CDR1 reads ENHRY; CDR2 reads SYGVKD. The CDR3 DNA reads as TGTGCCAACAGCGGGACTAGCGGGCGAAGCACAGATACGCAGTATTTT. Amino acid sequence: CANSGTSGRSTDTQYF.

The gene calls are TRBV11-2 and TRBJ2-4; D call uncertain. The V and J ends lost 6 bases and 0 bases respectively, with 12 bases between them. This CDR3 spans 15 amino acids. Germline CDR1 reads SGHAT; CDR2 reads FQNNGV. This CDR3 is CASSLTILAKNIQYF. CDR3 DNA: TGTGCCAGCAGTCTAACTATATTAGCCAAAAACATTCAGTACTTC. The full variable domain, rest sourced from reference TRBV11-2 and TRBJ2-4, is EAGVAQSPRYKIIEKRQSVAFWCNPISGHATLYWYQQILGQGPKLLIQFQNNGVVDDSQLPKDRFSAERLKGVDSTLKIQPAKLEDSAVYLCASSLTILAKNIQYFGAGTRLSVL.

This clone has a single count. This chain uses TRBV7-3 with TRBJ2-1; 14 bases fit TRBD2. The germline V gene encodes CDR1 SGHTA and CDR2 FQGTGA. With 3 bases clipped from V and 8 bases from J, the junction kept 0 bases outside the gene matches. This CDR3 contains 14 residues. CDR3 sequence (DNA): TGTGCCAGCAGCTTGGGACTAGCGGGAGATGAGCAGTTCTTC. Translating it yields CASSLGLAGDEQFF.

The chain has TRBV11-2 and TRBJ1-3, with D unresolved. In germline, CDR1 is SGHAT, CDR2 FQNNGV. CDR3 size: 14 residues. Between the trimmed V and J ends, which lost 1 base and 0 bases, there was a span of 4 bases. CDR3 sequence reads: CASSLGVSGNTIYF. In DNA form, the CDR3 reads TGTGCCAGCAGCTTAGGAGTCTCTGGAAACACCATATATTTT.

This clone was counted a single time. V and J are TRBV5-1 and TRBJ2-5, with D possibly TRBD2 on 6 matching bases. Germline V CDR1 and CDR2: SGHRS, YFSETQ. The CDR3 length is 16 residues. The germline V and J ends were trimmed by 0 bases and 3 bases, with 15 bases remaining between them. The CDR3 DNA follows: TGCGCCAGCAGCTTGGCCAGGGCGGGGTCTGAAGAGACCCAGTACTTC. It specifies CASSLARAGSEETQYF.

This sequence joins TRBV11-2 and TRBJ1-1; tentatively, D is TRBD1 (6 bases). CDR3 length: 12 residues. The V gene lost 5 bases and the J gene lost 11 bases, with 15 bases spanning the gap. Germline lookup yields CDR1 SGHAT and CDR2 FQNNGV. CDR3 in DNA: TGTGCCAGCAGCGCGCAGAGGCAGGGGGCTTTCTTT. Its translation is CASSAQRQGAFF. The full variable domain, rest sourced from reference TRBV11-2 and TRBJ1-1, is EAGVAQSPRYKIIEKRQSVAFWCNPISGHATLYWYQQILGQGPKLLIQFQNNGVVDDSQLPKDRFSAERLKGVDSTLKIQPAKLEDSAVYLCASSAQRQGAFFGQGTRLTVV.